This T cell receptor beta chain was captured by sequencing in a study of blood T cell repertoires in COVID-19. About the research overall: Whether acute or convalescent, the COVID-19 samples came from the United States, Italy and Spain. Nucleic acid was either cDNA or gDNA, and it came from T cells, B-cell-depleted T cells, or PBMCs.

Under the authors' procedure: Amplification with reference gene primers provided the estimates of nucleated cell counts. TCRdb's copy holds only in-frame clones and misses some; the assay was immunoSEQ multiplex PCR. V and J calls and clone size are given by that table; D and trimming were obtained from the DNA. The sample has 150,000 to 200,000 clones, about 79% seen once; the top ten hold about 25%. The CDR3 loop spans 12 amino acids. Unmatched junction bases numbered 5, after V lost 3 bases and J lost 12 bases. The source material was peripheral blood. The clonotype originates from a woman between 70 and 85 years old with acute or convalescent COVID-19. This chain links TRBV12-3 or TRBV12-4 with TRBJ2-1; 7 positions match TRBD1. The DNA of the CDR3 is TGTGCCAGCAGTTTTAGGGGGCATGGGCAGTTCTTC. Translating gives CASSFRGHGQFF.